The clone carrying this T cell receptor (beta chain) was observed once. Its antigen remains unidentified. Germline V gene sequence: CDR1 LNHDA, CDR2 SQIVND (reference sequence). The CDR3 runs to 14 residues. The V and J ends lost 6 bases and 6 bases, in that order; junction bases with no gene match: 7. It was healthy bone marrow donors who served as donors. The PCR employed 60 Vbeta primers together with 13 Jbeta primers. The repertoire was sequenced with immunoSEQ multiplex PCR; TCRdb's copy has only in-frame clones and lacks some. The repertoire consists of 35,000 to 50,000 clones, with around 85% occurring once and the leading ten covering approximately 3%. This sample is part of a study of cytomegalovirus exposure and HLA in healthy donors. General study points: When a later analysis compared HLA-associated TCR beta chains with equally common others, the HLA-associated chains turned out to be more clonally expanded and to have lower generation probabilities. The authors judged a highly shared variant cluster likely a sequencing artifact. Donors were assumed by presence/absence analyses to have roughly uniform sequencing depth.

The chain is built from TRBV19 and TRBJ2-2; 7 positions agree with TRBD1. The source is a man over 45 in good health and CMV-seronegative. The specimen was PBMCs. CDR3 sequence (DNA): TGTGCCAGTAGGATTGACAGGGTGGCCGGGGAGCTGTTTTTT. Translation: CASRIDRVAGELFF.